This is a list of T cell receptor beta chains from one sample in a study of PD-L1 blockade in urothelial cancer. This table comes from immunoSEQ multiplex PCR, and its TCRdb copy is limited to in-frame clones, with some not included. The sample holds 100,000 to 150,000 clones, around 86% seen once. Sequenced material: PBMCs, taken around atezolizumab (anti-PD-L1) treatment. These receptors originate from a man aged 50 or older with urothelial cancer. The CDR3 runs from the conserved cysteine through the conserved F or W. The D gene is left open where the match is weak. Clone size is shown for a subset of rows, as once, few, many or a class of expanded clone.

j_call v_call cdr3_length d_call clone_size cdr3_nt cdr3_aa
TRBJ2-3 TRBV4-1 17 . once TGCGCCAGCAGCCAAGGGGCCGTGTGGGAGCGCACAGATACGCAGTATTTT CASSQGAVWERTDTQYF
TRBJ1-2 TRBV7-2 14 . . TGTGCCAGCAGCTGGGGGCTAATTAACTATGGCTACACCTTC CASSWGLINYGYTF
TRBJ2-2 TRBV13 17 . . TGTGCCAGCAGCGCATTGGGTGACCCCGGAGGCACCGGGGAGCTGTTTTTT CASSALGDPGGTGELFF
TRBJ1-2 TRBV30 14 TRBD1 . TGTGCCTGGAGCCCCAGGGGGCGCTCCTATGGCTACACCTTC CAWSPRGRSYGYTF
TRBJ2-7 TRBV5-4 15 TRBD2 . TGTGCCAGCAGCGGACTAGCGGGAGGGCCGTCCGAGCAGTACTTC CASSGLAGGPSEQYF
TRBJ1-2 TRBV29-1 11 TRBD1 few TGCAGCGGAACAGGGGCCCGAGGCTACACCTTC CSGTGARGYTF
TRBJ2-7 TRBV19 20 TRBD2 . TGTGCCAGTAGTGTCCGACTGACGGATGCTACTAGCGGGAGCTCCTACGAGCAGTACTTC CASSVRLTDATSGSSYEQYF
TRBJ2-3 TRBV9 15 . . TGTGCCAGCAGCGTCCAGCCAGGGTGGACAGATACGCAGTATTTT CASSVQPGWTDTQYF
TRBJ2-2 TRBV18 16 TRBD2 . TGTGCCAGCTCACTACTAGGACTAGCGGGAACCGGGGAGCTGTTTTTT CASSLLGLAGTGELFF
TRBJ2-7 TRBV2 12 . . TGTGCCAGCAAAGCCTCAGGGATTGAGCAGTACTTC CASKASGIEQYF
TRBJ2-5 TRBV13 11 . . TGTGCCAGCAGCTACCGGGATCTTCCAGACTTC CASSYRDLPDF
TRBJ2-3 TRBV28 15 . . TGTGCCAGCAATTCTCTCGCCCCCTACACAGATACGCAGTATTTT CASNSLAPYTDTQYF
TRBJ2-3 TRBV21-1 18 . . TGTGCCAGCAGCGCTCCCCCTGAGGCAGGGCAGAGCACAGATACGCAGTATTTT CASSAPPEAGQSTDTQYF
TRBJ2-7 TRBV4-1 14 . . TGCGCCAGCAGCCAAGAAACGGGAGAATCCGAGCAGTACTTC CASSQETGESEQYF
TRBJ2-7 TRBV6-5 13 TRBD1 few TGTGCCAGCAGTAGGGACAGAAAATACGAGCAGTACTTC CASSRDRKYEQYF
TRBJ2-3 TRBV5-6 15 . . TGTGCCAGCAGCTCCACCGGGACTGTCACAGATACGCAGTATTTT CASSSTGTVTDTQYF
TRBJ1-3 TRBV5-5 15 TRBD1 . TGTGCCAGCAGCTTGGACAGGGGAGCTGGAAACACCATATATTTT CASSLDRGAGNTIYF
TRBJ1-5 TRBV7-3 13 TRBD1 many TGTGCCAGCAGCTTGACAGGGGGTCAGCCCCAGCATTTT CASSLTGGQPQHF
TRBJ1-5 TRBV5-1 15 TRBD1 . TGCGCCAGCAGATTGGGACAGGGTTTGAGTCAGCCCCAGCATTTT CASRLGQGLSQPQHF